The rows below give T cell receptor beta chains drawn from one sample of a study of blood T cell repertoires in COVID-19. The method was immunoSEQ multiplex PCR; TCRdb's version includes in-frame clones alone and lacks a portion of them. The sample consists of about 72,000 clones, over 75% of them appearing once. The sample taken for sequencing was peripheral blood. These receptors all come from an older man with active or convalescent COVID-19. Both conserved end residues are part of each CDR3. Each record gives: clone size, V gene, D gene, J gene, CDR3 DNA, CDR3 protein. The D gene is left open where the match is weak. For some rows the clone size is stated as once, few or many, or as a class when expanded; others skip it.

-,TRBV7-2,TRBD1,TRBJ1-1,TGTGCCAGCAGCCCACATCCGCGACAGGGGACGACCATGAACACTGAAGCTTTCTTT,CASSPHPRQGTTMNTEAFF
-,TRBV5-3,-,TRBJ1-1,TGTGCCAGAACTTCCTGGCCAGAGAACACTGAAGCTTTCTTT,CARTSWPENTEAFF
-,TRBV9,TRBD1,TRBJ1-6,TGTGCCAGCAGCGTAGCTAGTTGGGGGACAGCTAATTCACCCCTCCACTTT,CASSVASWGTANSPLHF
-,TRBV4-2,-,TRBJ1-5,TGTGCCAGCAGCCAAGATCATGGGGCAGACCAGCCCCAGCATTTT,CASSQDHGADQPQHF
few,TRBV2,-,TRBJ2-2,TGTGCCAGCAGGGACACCTACACCGGGGAGCTGTTTTTT,CASRDTYTGELFF
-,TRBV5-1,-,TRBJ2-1,TGCGCCAGCATGGGGGGGACAGGCAACTACAATGAGCAGTTCTTC,CASMGGTGNYNEQFF
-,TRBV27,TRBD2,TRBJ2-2,TGTGCCAGCAGTTTATCGTCTAGCGGGATTAAGGGGGCCGGGGAGCTGTTTTTT,CASSLSSSGIKGAGELFF
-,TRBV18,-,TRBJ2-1,TGTGCCAGCTCATCGGGACTGGTAGAAGACAATGAGCAGTTCTTC,CASSSGLVEDNEQFF
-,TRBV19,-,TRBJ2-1,TGTGCCAGTACCCGAGGTCGGGTCTCCTACAATGAGCAGTTCTTC,CASTRGRVSYNEQFF
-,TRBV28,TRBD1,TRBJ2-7,TGTGCCACCAAGAGCGGACAGGGACCCTACGAGCAGTACTTC,CATKSGQGPYEQYF
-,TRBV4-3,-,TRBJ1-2,TGCGCCAGCAGCCGATGGTCAGGGGCTCTTAACTATGGCTACACCTTC,CASSRWSGALNYGYTF
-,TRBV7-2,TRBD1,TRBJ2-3,TGTGCCAGCAACCCGGGACAGGTCACAGATACGCAGTATTTT,CASNPGQVTDTQYF
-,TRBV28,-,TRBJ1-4,TGTGCCAGCAGCCGGAGAACAGGGTTGAATGAAAAACTGTTTTTT,CASSRRTGLNEKLFF
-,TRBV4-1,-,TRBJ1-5,TGCGCCAGCAGCCAAGATTCAGTTCCCAATCAGCCCCAGCATTTT,CASSQDSVPNQPQHF
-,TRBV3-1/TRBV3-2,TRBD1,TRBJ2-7,TGTGCCAGCAGCCTTTCACCAGGGGGCCTCGCCGAGCAGTACTTC,CASSLSPGGLAEQYF
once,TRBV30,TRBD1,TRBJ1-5,TGTGCCTGGAGTGTACATACAGGGGGAAGGCCTCAGCCCCAGCATTTT,CAWSVHTGGRPQPQHF
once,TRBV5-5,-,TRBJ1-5,TGTGCCAGCAGGATGGGACTGGGCAATCAGCCCCAGCATTTT,CASRMGLGNQPQHF
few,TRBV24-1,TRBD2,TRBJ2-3,TGTGCCACCAGTGATTTTACGGGGGGACTCTCTAGCACAGATACGCAGTATTTT,CATSDFTGGLSSTDTQYF
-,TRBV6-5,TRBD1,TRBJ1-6,TGTGCCAGCAGTCCGACAGGGCGCCCGAATTCACCCCTCCACTTT,CASSPTGRPNSPLHF
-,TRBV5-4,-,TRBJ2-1,TGTGCCAGCAGCTTTCCGCCGGGAAGCCCCAGCAATGAGCAGTTCTTC,CASSFPPGSPSNEQFF
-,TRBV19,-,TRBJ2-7,TGTGCCAGTAGTATGACTGGTTCTCTCTACGAGCAGTACTTC,CASSMTGSLYEQYF
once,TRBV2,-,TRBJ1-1,TGTGCCAGCAGTGAAGCGAGATTGAACACTGAAGCTTTCTTT,CASSEARLNTEAFF
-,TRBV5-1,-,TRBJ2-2,TGCGCCAGCAGTGGGGGCGACAACACCGGGGAGCTGTTTTTT,CASSGGDNTGELFF
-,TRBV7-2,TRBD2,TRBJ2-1,TGTGCCAGCAGCTTAGTAGGCGGGACTAGCGGGAGTCTCTACAATGAGCAGTTCTTC,CASSLVGGTSGSLYNEQFF
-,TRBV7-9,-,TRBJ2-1,TGTGCCAGCAGCTTTGACTACCATGAGCAGTTCTTC,CASSFDYHEQFF
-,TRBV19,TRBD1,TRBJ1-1,TGTGCCAGTAGTATAGCGACCAGGGGGAAGAACACTGAAGCTTTCTTT,CASSIATRGKNTEAFF
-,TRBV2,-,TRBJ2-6,TGTGCCAGCAGTGAACAGGGGTCGGCAGGGGCCAACGTCCTGACTTTC,CASSEQGSAGANVLTF
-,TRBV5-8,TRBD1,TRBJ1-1,TGTGCCAGCAGAGCGGTCCGGGACAGCAGGGGCAGGAGAACTGAAGCTTTCTTT,CASRAVRDSRGRRTEAFF
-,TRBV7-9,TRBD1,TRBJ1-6,TGTGCCAGCAGCTTCGGGACAGGGGGTTCACCCCTCCACTTT,CASSFGTGGSPLHF
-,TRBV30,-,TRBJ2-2,TGTGCCTGGAGCAGGGTCAGAAACACCGGGGAGCTGTTTTTT,CAWSRVRNTGELFF
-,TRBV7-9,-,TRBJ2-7,TGTGCCAGCAGCTTATTAGCCGAGCAGTACTTC,CASSLLAEQYF